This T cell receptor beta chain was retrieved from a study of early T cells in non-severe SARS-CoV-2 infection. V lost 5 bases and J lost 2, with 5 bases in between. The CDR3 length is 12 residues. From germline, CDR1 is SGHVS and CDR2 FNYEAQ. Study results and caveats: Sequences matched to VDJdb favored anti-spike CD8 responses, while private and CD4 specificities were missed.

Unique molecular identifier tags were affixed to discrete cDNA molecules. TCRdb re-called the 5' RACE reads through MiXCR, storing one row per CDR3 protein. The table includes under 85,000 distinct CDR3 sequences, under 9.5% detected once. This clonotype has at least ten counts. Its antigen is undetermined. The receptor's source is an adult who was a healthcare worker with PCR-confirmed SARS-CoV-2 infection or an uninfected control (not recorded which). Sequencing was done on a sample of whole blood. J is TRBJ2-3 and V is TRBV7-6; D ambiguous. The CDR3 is CASSGYTDTQYF. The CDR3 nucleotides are TGTGCCAGCAGCGGGTACACAGATACGCAGTATTTT.